The source of this TCR beta chain is a study of HIV-infected patients and healthy controls. All unsorted peripheral T cells were captured because whole blood was used without fractionation. The ends were cut back, 4 bases at V and 5 bases at J, with 18 bases in the middle. There are 17 residues in the CDR3. Germline CDR1 is SGHAT and CDR2 is FQNNGV. Alpha and beta constant-region primers primed reverse transcription of about 500 ng RNA. Separate chain-specific third strand synthesis with multiplexing indices produced the alpha and beta libraries. All rearrangements within a chain used one primer pair; cDNA molecules carried barcodes. After a brief PCR adding P5, P7 and a second index, 23 amplification cycles followed. TCRdb itself ran the 5' RACE reads through MiXCR, one entry per CDR3 protein. The sample includes roughly 13,000 distinct CDR3 sequences, roughly a tenth seen only once; the top ten take about 6.9%.

This clonotype has a count of ten or more. Its matching antigen is unknown. Study-level findings and limits: CDR3 sharing between individuals was lower in HIV-infected patients than in healthy controls.

This sequence joins TRBV11-2 and TRBJ1-6; tentatively, D is TRBD1 (6 bases). Sequencing was carried out using blood. This clonotype was sampled from an adult in good health. In nucleotides, the CDR3 is TGTGCCAGCAGCTCCTGGCTTAGGGACAAGGATAATTCACCCCTCCACTTT. This gives the protein CASSSWLRDKDNSPLHF.